The 25 T cell receptor beta chains below come from one sample, sequenced in a study of beta chain features in type 1 diabetes. Overall study findings and caveats: Moderate but significant shortening of TCRB CDR3s was recorded in all four CD4+ subsets from Type 1 diabetes patients.

All of the isolated RNA was reverse transcribed, so expressed TCRB transcripts were sequenced. Sequencing used immunoSEQ multiplex PCR; TCRdb keeps in-frame clones, though not all of them. Here the sample spans more than 550,000 clones, over 12% being singletons. Antigen specificity for these receptors is unknown. Sequencing used naive CD4+ T cells from blood. All receptors come from a man aged 18 to 30 with type 1 diabetes.

The chain combines TRBV5-8 with TRBJ1-4, with TRBD1 matching 10 bases. The trim removed 4 bases at V and 8 bases at J, leaving 5 bases unmatched. The CDR3 length is 14 residues. The V gene's germline CDR1 is SGHTS and CDR2 YDEGEE. The CDR3 bases are TGTGCCAGCAGCGCCGGGACAGGGGAGGAAAAACTGTTTTTT. Its protein product is CASSAGTGEEKLFF.

The chain recombines TRBV6-6 with TRBJ2-2; D is uncertain. CDR1 and CDR2 from the germline V gene are MNHNY and SVGAGI (reference sequence). The length of the CDR3 is 14 residues. Trimming pared 11 bases from V and 0 bases from J, leaving 13 bases between. The CDR3 coding sequence is TGTGCCGGCGCGGCCCACGCGAACACCGGGGAGCTGTTTTTT. It codes for CAGAAHANTGELFF.

The genes are TRBV29-1 and TRBJ1-1; D call uncertain. The CDR3 loop spans 15 amino acids. Trimming shortened V by 3 bases and J by 3 bases, and 17 bases separated the two germline ends. Germline CDR1 reads SQVTM; CDR2 reads ANQGSEA. The CDR3 DNA sequence: TGCAGCGTTGACCTTCCGGGGAGGGAGGACACTGAAGCTTTCTTT. This gives the protein CSVDLPGREDTEAFF.

V is TRBV5-1 and J is TRBJ1-4; D might be TRBD1 (5 bases). Germline CDR1 SGHRS, CDR2 YFSETQ. V was cut by 4 bases and J by 4 bases, with 11 bases left in between. The CDR3 is 14 amino acids. CDR3 in DNA: TGCGCCAGCAGCGGCGGGACCAGTAATGAAAAACTGTTTTTT. Its protein product is CASSGGTSNEKLFF.

This clone was picked up a small number of times. The chain uses TRBV4-3 and TRBJ1-3; D remains unclear. V was cut by 0 bases and J by 0 bases, with 9 bases left in between. The CDR3 consists of 16 residues. The V gene's germline CDR1 is LGHNA and CDR2 YSLEER. The CDR3 region has the DNA TGCGCCAGCAGCCAAGATGCACAGTCCTCTGGAAACACCATATATTTT. Its protein is CASSQDAQSSGNTIYF.

This clone was observed a handful of times. V and J are TRBV5-4 and TRBJ1-1; D perhaps matches TRBD1 (5 bases). The germline V gene has CDR1 SGHNT and CDR2 YYREEE (reference sequence). Trimming took 0 bases from V and 8 from J, leaving 11 bases between them. The CDR3 runs to 13 residues. CDR3 in DNA: TGTGCCAGCAGCTTGGGGAGGGACGTCGAAGCTTTCTTT. Its translation: CASSLGRDVEAFF.

In this sample, this clone turned up a few times. The chain is built from TRBV4-3 and TRBJ2-3; the D gene could be TRBD1 or TRBD2 (5 bases each). This CDR3 spans 16 amino acids. V was trimmed by 0 bases and J by 2 bases, leaving 12 bases between them. The germline V gene encodes CDR1 LGHNA and CDR2 YSLEER. The CDR3 loop is CASSQDRGRVTDTQYF. In DNA form, the CDR3 reads TGCGCCAGCAGCCAAGATCGGGGCAGGGTCACAGATACGCAGTATTTT.

This clone showed up just a few times. CDR3 amino acids: CASSLEQVYEQYF. In DNA form, the CDR3 reads TGTGCCAGCAGCTTGGAACAGGTATACGAGCAGTACTTC. J is TRBJ2-7 and V is TRBV5-6, with D perhaps matching TRBD1 (5 bases). V lost 0 bases and J 4 bases, leaving 8 bases between the germline ends. Germline CDR1 SGHDT, CDR2 YYEEEE. The CDR3 covers 13 residues. Full variable domain (remainder filled in from reference TRBV5-6 and TRBJ2-7): DAGVTQSPTHLIKTRGQQVTLRCSPKSGHDTVSWYQQALGQGPQFIFQYYEEEERQRGNFPDRFSGHQFPNYSSELNVNALLLGDSALYLCASSLEQVYEQYFGPGTRLTVT.

This clone was seen a handful of times. The chain recombines TRBV28 with TRBJ2-5; D possibly uses TRBD1 or TRBD2 (5 bases each). The CDR3 is 13 residues long. Trimming removed 5 bases from V and 7 bases from J, with 14 bases in between. Germline V gene sequence: CDR1 MDHEN, CDR2 SYDVKM. The CDR3, as DNA: TGTGCCAGCAGTGGGGGAGCCCCGGGGACCCAGTACTTC. This encodes CASSGGAPGTQYF.

This clone was observed a handful of times. V and J are TRBV9 and TRBJ2-3; TRBD2 is a possible D gene (6 bases). Germline loops: CDR1 SGDLS, CDR2 YYNGEE. V lost 4 bases and J lost 2, with 20 bases in between. There are 17 residues in the CDR3. DNA of the CDR3: TGTGCCAGCAGCCCCCGCCGGGACTTAAGCCTCACAGATACGCAGTATTTT. The encoded protein is CASSPRRDLSLTDTQYF.

Turning to this clone: The sample carries other DNA sequences with the same CDR3. The chain links TRBV11-3 to TRBJ2-1; weak D call: TRBD2 (6 bases). Deletions cut 2 bases from V and 7 bases from J, with 9 bases between. Germline V gene lookup returns CDR1 SGHNT and CDR2 YENEEA. This CDR3 spans 13 amino acids. This CDR3 is CASSLRGGNEQFF. CDR3 sequence (DNA): TGTGCCAGCAGCTTAAGAGGAGGGAATGAGCAGTTCTTC.

A few counts support this clone. V and J are TRBV28 and TRBJ1-4, with D perhaps matching TRBD1 (5 bases). The ends were cut back, 4 bases at V and 0 bases at J, with 12 bases in the middle. This CDR3 spans 16 amino acids. CDR1 and CDR2 (germline): MDHEN, SYDVKM. The CDR3 coding sequence is TGTGCCAGCAGTTCACCAAGGGGAACAACTAATGAAAAACTGTTTTTT. Protein product: CASSSPRGTTNEKLFF.

V usage is TRBV4-3 and J usage is TRBJ2-3; tentative D call: TRBD2 (6 bases). The V and J ends lost 1 base and 5 bases respectively, with 13 bases between them. Germline V gene sequence: CDR1 LGHNA, CDR2 YSLEER. The CDR3 contains 15 residues. As DNA, the CDR3 is TGCGCCAGCAGCCAAGTCGAAGGGCGGGGAGATACGCAGTATTTT. Translation gives CASSQVEGRGDTQYF.

V and J are TRBV5-6 and TRBJ2-1, with D possibly matching TRBD1 (6 bases). Germline V gene data show CDR1 as SGHDT and CDR2 as YYEEEE. V lost 5 bases and J lost 2, with 14 bases in between. The CDR3 extends over 15 amino acids. The CDR3 sequence is CASSVRGQPYNEQFF. DNA of the CDR3: TGTGCCAGCAGTGTACGCGGACAGCCCTACAATGAGCAGTTCTTC.

This clone has just a few counts. V and J are TRBV28 and TRBJ2-1, with TRBD1 identical over 7 bases. The CDR3 is 15 residues long. Germline trimming cut 4 bases from V and 5 bases from J; bases unmatched to any gene: 8. Germline lookup yields CDR1 MDHEN and CDR2 SYDVKM. The DNA for the CDR3 is TGTGCCAGCAGTTCCAGCTGGACAGGTGACAATGAGCAGTTCTTC. Translating gives CASSSSWTGDNEQFF.

V and J are TRBV7-9 and TRBJ2-1, with 8 bases that match TRBD1. This CDR3 spans 15 amino acids. With 5 bases clipped from V and 5 bases from J, the junction kept 8 bases outside the gene matches. Germline CDR1 is SEHNR and CDR2 is FQNEAQ (reference sequence). CDR3 sequence: CASSPDRGANNEQFF. DNA for the CDR3: TGTGCCAGCAGCCCAGACAGGGGCGCCAACAATGAGCAGTTCTTC.

This clone was counted only a few times. This sequence joins TRBV27 and TRBJ2-1, with D unresolved. Trimming left V 3 bases short and J 0 bases short, with 12 bases between. CDR3 length equals 16 residues. Germline CDR1 and CDR2: MNHEY and SMNVEV (reference sequence). CDR3 residues: CASSFSTTSSYNEQFF. Written as DNA, the CDR3 is TGTGCCAGCAGTTTTTCTACCACGAGCTCCTACAATGAGCAGTTCTTC.

This clone was recorded a few times. This rearrangement joins TRBV6-1 to TRBJ2-1; D possibly corresponds to TRBD2 (6 bases). Trimming pared 8 bases from V and 6 bases from J, leaving 14 bases between. From germline, CDR1 is MNHNS and CDR2 SASEGT. The CDR3 has 13 amino acids. The CDR3 is CASAPGVINEQFF. CDR3 bases: TGTGCCAGCGCACCGGGAGTCATCAATGAGCAGTTCTTC.

The chain carries TRBV30 and TRBJ1-5; unclear D gene. CDR1 and CDR2 (germline): GTSNPN, SVGIG (reference sequence). There are 13 residues in the CDR3. With 3 bases removed from V and 2 bases from J, the gap between germline ends came to 8 bases. This CDR3 is CAWSGYGNQPQHF. CDR3 sequence (DNA): TGTGCCTGGAGCGGATATGGCAATCAGCCCCAGCATTTT.

This clone was observed a handful of times. The V gene is TRBV11-2, the J gene TRBJ2-1; 9 bases fit TRBD2. The junction had 7 bases not matched to a gene; V was cut back by 5 bases and J by 5 bases. CDR3 length: 15 amino acids. Germline V lookup: CDR1 SGHAT, CDR2 FQNNGV. The CDR3 sequence is CASSPTSGSNNEQFF. In nucleotides, the CDR3 is TGTGCCAGCAGCCCAACTAGCGGGTCAAACAATGAGCAGTTCTTC.

V usage is TRBV30 and J usage is TRBJ1-2, with D uncertain. Germline V gene sequence: CDR1 GTSNPN, CDR2 SVGIG (reference sequence). V was cut by 4 bases and J by 4 bases, with 13 bases left in between. The length of the CDR3 is 13 residues. CDR3: CAWIGSGLYGYTF. The DNA of the CDR3 is TGTGCCTGGATTGGCTCTGGGCTCTATGGCTACACCTTC. Full variable domain (missing parts from reference TRBV30 and TRBJ1-2): SQTIHQWPATLVQPVGSPLSLECTVEGTSNPNLYWYRQAAGRGLQLLFYSVGIGQISSEVPQNLSASRPQDRQFILSSKKLLLSDSGFYLCAWIGSGLYGYTFGSGTRLTVV.

This rearrangement joins TRBV9 to TRBJ1-2, with a weak D call TRBD1 (6 bases). V dropped 0 bases and J dropped 3 bases, with 9 bases sitting between them. CDR3 length: 14 amino acids. Germline CDR1 SGDLS, CDR2 YYNGEE. In nucleotides, the CDR3 is TGTGCCAGCAGCGTAGAGGCAGGGGACTATGGCTACACCTTC. It translates to CASSVEAGDYGYTF.

This clone was counted between two and nine times. The CDR3 sequence is CASSLVLHGEQFF. CDR3 bases: TGCGCCAGCAGCTTGGTTCTCCATGGGGAGCAGTTCTTC. The V and J genes are TRBV5-1 and TRBJ2-1; D call uncertain. The CDR3 extends over 13 amino acids. Trimming removed 0 bases at V and 10 bases at J, with 11 bases between. CDR1 SGHRS and CDR2 YFSETQ come from the germline V gene.

This clone occurred a few times. The chain joins TRBV5-1 to TRBJ2-3; 11 bases line up with TRBD2. The CDR3 has 16 residues. Trimming took 4 bases from V and 0 from J; bases not matched to a gene: 4. Germline V lookup: CDR1 SGHRS, CDR2 YFSETQ. CDR3 in DNA: TGCGCCAGCAGCCAGGGGACTAGCGGCAGCACAGATACGCAGTATTTT. Protein sequence: CASSQGTSGSTDTQYF.

CDR3 amino acids: CASSAVTDTQYF. The CDR3 DNA is TGTGCCAGCTCAGCTGTCACAGATACGCAGTATTTT. The V call is TRBV18, the J call TRBJ2-3; D is undetermined. Per the germline V gene, CDR1 is KGHSH and CDR2 is LQKENI. Trimming pared 5 bases from V and 2 bases from J, leaving 5 bases between. CDR3 length: 12 amino acids.